Below are 23 T cell receptor beta chains sequenced from a single sample in a study of T cells in Graves' hyperthyroidism and ophthalmopathy. The TCR beta CDR3 regions underwent amplification using RNA transcripts as the source. RT-PCR in the first round (using the HTBI primer set) targeted the TCR CDR3. Each CDR3 protein is one row after TCRdb ran MiXCR on the multiplex PCR reads. The sample records some 270,000 distinct CDR3 sequences, 13% being singletons. Sequencing was performed on blood. The receptors stem from a woman in her twenties or thirties with Graves' hyperthyroidism that later progressed to Graves' ophthalmopathy.

This clonotype was detected a few times. J is TRBJ2-2 and V is TRBV7-2; D assignment may be TRBD1 or TRBD2 (6 bases each). The length of the CDR3 is 16 residues. Trimming took off 4 bases at V and 0 bases at J, with 12 bases between the two ends. CDR1 is SGHTA and CDR2 is FQGNSA in the germline V gene. CDR3 residues: CASSSGGEPNTGELFF. The CDR3 nucleotides read TGTGCCAGCAGCTCCGGGGGCGAACCGAACACCGGGGAGCTGTTTTTT. Full variable domain (outside the CDR3, taken from reference TRBV7-2 and TRBJ2-2): GAGVSQSPSNKVTEKGKDVELRCDPISGHTALYWYRQSLGQGLEFLIYFQGNSAPDKSGLPSDRFSAERTGGSVSTLTIQRTQQEDSAVYLCASSSGGEPNTGELFFGEGSRLTVL.

This clonotype showed up many times. The chain employs TRBV3-1 and TRBJ1-5; D remains unclear. CDR1 is LGHDT, CDR2 YNNKEL, per germline (reference sequence). The CDR3 covers 15 residues. V was shortened by 0 bases and J by 2 bases, with 8 bases between the two germline ends. The CDR3 bases are TGTGCCAGCAGCCAAGATGGGCTCGGCAATCAGCCCCAGCATTTT. This codes for CASSQDGLGNQPQHF.

This clonotype was seen more than once but under ten times. This sequence joins TRBV19 and TRBJ2-7, with 10 bases aligning to TRBD2. The CDR3 is 18 residues long. The trim removed 5 bases at V and 2 bases at J, leaving 15 bases unmatched. CDR1 and CDR2 (germline): LNHDA, SQIVND (reference sequence). CDR3 in amino acids: CASSWTSGNTPRPYEQYF. CDR3 nucleotide sequence: TGTGCCAGTAGTTGGACTAGCGGTAACACCCCCCGACCCTACGAGCAGTACTTC.

Details on this clonotype: A much larger clone lies one base from this, so it may be a read error. The chain has TRBV7-8 and TRBJ2-7; D gene unclear. The CDR3 has 14 residues. Per germline, CDR1 SGHVS and CDR2 FQNEAQ. Trimming took 4 bases from V and 2 from J, leaving 12 bases between them. DNA of the CDR3: TGTGCCAGCAGCTCAATGGCGCAGGCCTACGAGCAGTACTTC. This gives the protein CASSSMAQAYEQYF.

For this clonotype: This sequence may be a read error, since a much larger clone differs from it by one base. The chain is built from TRBV27 and TRBJ2-7, with D possibly TRBD2 on 5 matching bases. V lost 4 bases to trimming and J lost 2 bases, with 15 bases between them. CDR1 and CDR2 from the germline V gene are MNHEY and SMNVEV (reference sequence). CDR3 length equals 15 residues. This CDR3 is CASSYSLVSAYEQYF. The CDR3 coding sequence is TGTGCCAGCAGTTATAGCCTTGTTAGCGCCTACGAGCAGTACTTC.

In its sample, this clonotype was seen many times. The genes are TRBV2 and TRBJ2-5, with D possibly TRBD1 on 5 matching bases. The CDR3 consists of 12 residues. Trimming removed 8 bases from V and 4 bases from J, with 11 bases in between. The germline V gene has CDR1 SNHLY and CDR2 FYNNEI. The CDR3 coding sequence is TGTGCCAGCCAGCAGGGAAGAGAGACCCAGTACTTC. It translates to CASQQGRETQYF.

This clonotype showed up many times. This sequence joins TRBV2 and TRBJ2-3; no definite D call. Trimming pared 2 bases from V and 0 bases from J, leaving 6 bases between. Germline V gives CDR1 SNHLY, CDR2 FYNNEI. The CDR3 totals 14 residues. The CDR3 DNA reads as TGTGCCAGCAGTGAAATAGGGAGCACAGATACGCAGTATTTT. Its translation is CASSEIGSTDTQYF.

Details on this clonotype: This may come from a read error, since a much larger clone is one base off. The V call is TRBV7-2, the J call TRBJ2-3; D perhaps matches TRBD2 (6 bases). Germline CDR1 reads SGHTA; CDR2 reads FQGNSA. The CDR3 sequence is 15 residues long. The CDR3 protein is CASSLVSGSSDMQYF. CDR3 DNA sequence: TGTGCCAGCAGCTTGGTAAGCGGGTCATCGGATATGCAGTATTTT.

The table lists this clonotype with many counts. The CDR3 here is CASSYGGQGYEQYF. The DNA of the CDR3 is TGTGCCAGCAGTTACGGAGGACAGGGCTACGAGCAGTACTTC. The V and J genes are TRBV6-5 and TRBJ2-7; 8 bases align to TRBD1. Per germline, CDR1 MNHEY and CDR2 SVGAGI. The CDR3 spans 14 residues. V gave up 2 bases and J gave up 3 bases; unmatched junction bases: 3.

This clonotype was seen repeatedly, ten times or more. The chain has TRBV7-9 and TRBJ2-5; no clear D. The ends were cut back, 3 bases at V and 5 bases at J, with 7 bases in the middle. The CDR3 runs 12 residues. Germline values: CDR1 SEHNR, CDR2 FQNEAQ (reference sequence). CDR3 loop: CASSFKGETQYF. CDR3 coding DNA: TGTGCCAGCAGCTTCAAGGGTGAGACCCAGTACTTC.

Many counts were recorded for this clonotype. The chain carries TRBV4-3 and TRBJ2-1, with D perhaps TRBD1 (6 bases). Trimming stripped 4 bases from V and 6 bases from J, with 13 bases between. This CDR3 is built from 14 residues. Germline V lookup: CDR1 LGHNA, CDR2 YSLEER. The CDR3 DNA is TGCGCCAGCAGCCGCGGCGGACAGTCCAATGAGCAGTTCTTC. It specifies CASSRGGQSNEQFF.

This clonotype was detected ten times or more. This chain uses TRBV29-1 with TRBJ2-3; perhaps TRBD2 as D (5 bases). V lost 7 bases and J 1 base, leaving 15 bases between the germline ends. CDR1 and CDR2 from the germline V gene are SQVTM and ANQGSEA. The CDR3 loop spans 14 amino acids. The CDR3 nucleotides read TGCAGCGGTGAGGGTACTTGGGGCACAGATACGCAGTATTTT. Translated, it gives CSGEGTWGTDTQYF.

This clonotype was observed many times. The CDR3, as DNA: TGTGCCAGCAGCTCGTCCGGGGGAGGGATACAGACCCAGTACTTC. Translation: CASSSSGGGIQTQYF. This sequence joins TRBV7-2 and TRBJ2-5; 7 bases line up with TRBD2. The CDR3 is 15 residues long. Trimming at V came to 4 bases and at J to 6 bases, leaving 11 bases not matched to a gene. The germline V gene encodes CDR1 SGHTA and CDR2 FQGNSA.

A word on this clonotype: This may stem from a read error, because a much larger clone lies one nucleotide away. The chain couples TRBV5-6 to TRBJ1-5; D unclear. Trimming took off 1 base at V and 0 bases at J, with 8 bases between the two ends. The CDR3 covers 15 residues. Germline V lookup: CDR1 SGHDT, CDR2 YYEEEE. CDR3 amino acids: CASSLTGNSNQPQHF. The CDR3 DNA is TGTGCCAGCAGCTTGACGGGAAATAGCAATCAGCCCCAGCATTTT. The full variable domain, with the rest looked up from reference TRBV5-6 and TRBJ1-5, is DAGVTQSPTHLIKTRGQQVTLRCSPKSGHDTVSWYQQALGQGPQFIFQYYEEEERQRGNFPDRFSGHQFPNYSSELNVNALLLGDSALYLCASSLTGNSNQPQHFGDGTRLSIL.

This clonotype was recorded at least ten times. The CDR3 DNA reads TGTGCCAGCAGCTTAGACCGCGACAGGGGGGGGGACGAGCAGTACTTC. This gives the protein CASSLDRDRGGDEQYF. The chain employs TRBV7-6 and TRBJ2-7, with 9 positions matching TRBD1. Trimming at V came to 1 base and at J to 5 bases, leaving 9 bases not matched to a gene. CDR3 length: 16 residues. Per the germline V gene, CDR1 is SGHVS and CDR2 is FNYEAQ.

The chain is built from TRBV10-3 and TRBJ1-6; a weak D match, TRBD1 (5 bases). Trimming stripped 6 bases from V and 5 bases from J, with 11 bases between. CDR3 length: 14 amino acids. Germline CDR1 reads ENHRY; CDR2 reads SYGVKD. This CDR3 reads CAIRETGDNSPLHF. The CDR3 DNA reads TGTGCCATCAGAGAAACAGGTGATAATTCACCCCTCCACTTT.

This clonotype was recorded at least ten times. This chain uses TRBV13 with TRBJ2-3; D is uncertain. This CDR3 has 15 amino acids. Germline assignment: CDR1 PRHDT and CDR2 FYEKMQ (reference sequence). Trimming took 3 bases from V and 5 from J, leaving 15 bases between them. The chain's CDR3 is CASSLRLVAEDTQYF. In DNA, the CDR3 is TGTGCCAGCAGCTTGAGACTGGTGGCTGAAGATACGCAGTATTTT.

A remark on this clonotype: Since a much larger clone is just one base distant, this may be a read error. V usage is TRBV10-3 and J usage is TRBJ1-3; tentatively, D is TRBD1 (5 bases). The germline V gene has CDR1 ENHRY and CDR2 SYGVKD. The CDR3 covers 17 residues. V was cut by 3 bases and J by 1 base, with 16 bases left in between. CDR3 sequence: CAISDPPGTGSGNTIYF. DNA for the CDR3: TGTGCCATCAGTGATCCCCCCGGGACCGGATCTGGAAACACCATATATTTT.

This clonotype was found many times. V and J are TRBV7-3 and TRBJ2-7, with 8 positions matching TRBD2. After removal of 2 bases from V and 4 bases from J, the junction contained 4 bases not matched to a gene. The CDR3 spans 14 residues. The germline V gene has CDR1 SGHTA and CDR2 FQGTGA. As DNA, the CDR3 is TGTGCCAGCAGCTTAGGTCCGGGGGGGTACGAGCAGTACTTC. This gives the protein CASSLGPGGYEQYF.

The chain links TRBV20-1 to TRBJ2-1; 12 positions agree with TRBD2. The J segment lost 3 bases and the V segment lost 3 bases, leaving 3 bases of the junction unmatched. Germline V gene lookup returns CDR1 DFQATT and CDR2 SNEGSKA (reference sequence). The CDR3 runs to 15 residues. The CDR3 sequence: CSASLAGGFYNEQFF. In DNA form, the CDR3 reads TGCAGTGCTAGTCTAGCGGGAGGGTTCTACAATGAGCAGTTCTTC.

This clonotype showed up many times. V and J are TRBV6-6 and TRBJ1-1; tentative D call: TRBD1 (6 bases). Germline V gives CDR1 MNHNY, CDR2 SVGAGI (reference sequence). The CDR3 runs 15 residues. Deletions cut 2 bases from V and 0 bases from J, with 10 bases between. DNA for the CDR3: TGTGCCAGCAGTTACCCGGGGGCAGTGAACACTGAAGCTTTCTTT. As protein: CASSYPGAVNTEAFF.

This clonotype was counted at least ten times. The genes are TRBV11-2 and TRBJ2-1; D is ambiguous. Trimming shortened V by 1 base and J by 7 bases, and 5 bases separated the two germline ends. Looked up from germline, CDR1 is SGHAT and CDR2 is FQNNGV. The CDR3 runs to 12 residues. As DNA, the CDR3 is TGTGCCAGCAGCTTAGTAGGGAATGAGCAGTTCTTC. It encodes CASSLVGNEQFF.

The table lists this clonotype with many counts. CDR3 nucleotides: TGTGCCAGCAGTGATACCGGGCGGAATGAGCAGTTCTTC. As protein: CASSDTGRNEQFF. J is TRBJ2-1 and V is TRBV2; D unresolved. The CDR3 is made up of 13 amino acids. With 3 bases removed from V and 7 bases from J, the gap between germline ends came to 10 bases. CDR1 and CDR2 (germline): SNHLY, FYNNEI.